This T cell receptor (beta chain) was sequenced during a study of T cell responses to AZD1222 COVID-19 vaccine. Measured with immunoSEQ multiplex PCR; TCRdb has only the in-frame clones, and not every one. In the table there are 120,000 or so clones, about 89% of which are singletons. Study-wide findings and caveats: When two AZD1222 doses had been given, Spike-specific TCR breadth and depth rose. Spike-wide vaccine-associated CD4 TCRs dominated at 160-218 and 743-854. The sample set comprised mostly white British donors with more females, and clonal diversity was possibly underestimated. Baseline serostatus was positive in only a handful of AZD1222 recipients.

For this clone: What it binds is not known.

The sequence came from an adult in good health. Material: peripheral blood, obtained on day 0 of MenACWY control vaccination.

CDR3 nucleotide sequence: TGTGCCAGCAGCAAGGACAGGGAGGTCACAGATACGCAGTATTTT. Translated: CASSKDREVTDTQYF. V usage is TRBV5-4 and J usage is TRBJ2-3; 8 bases agree with TRBD1. Germline V CDR1 and CDR2: SGHNT, YYREEE (reference sequence). V gave up 4 bases and J gave up 2 bases; unmatched junction bases: 6. The CDR3 covers 15 residues. Full variable domain (outside the CDR3, taken from reference TRBV5-4 and TRBJ2-3): ETGVTQSPTHLIKTRGQQVTLRCSSQSGHNTVSWYQQALGQGPQFIFQYYREEENGRGNFPPRFSGLQFPNYSSELNVNALELDDSALYLCASSKDREVTDTQYFGPGTRLTVL.